The 28 T cell receptor beta chains below were found in one sample sequenced in a study of blood T cell repertoires in COVID-19 (TCRdb year 2020). The library relied on the immunoSEQ multiplex PCR assay. Entries here come from immuneACCESS through TCRdb and include only in-frame sequences with V and J called. Some clones fail to appear in such tables; in the studies checked, an unresolved V gene covers under half of the shortfall, and the cause of the remainder is unknown. A total of about 49,000 clones appear in this sample, approximately 90% of them only once. Over 10% of the sample is taken by the ten largest. Material: peripheral blood. The source of these receptors is an elderly man with acute or convalescent COVID-19.

CDR3 DNA sequence: TGTGCCAGCTCACCACCCCTTGCTCTTAGCGGGGGCGGCACAGATACGCAGTATTTT. This translates into CASSPPLALSGGGTDTQYF. The chain uses TRBV18 and TRBJ2-3, with TRBD2 matching 9 bases. This CDR3 is 19 amino acids long. The trim removed 0 bases at V and 1 base at J, leaving 11 bases unmatched. Germline V lookup: CDR1 KGHSH, CDR2 LQKENI.

V is TRBV4-2 and J is TRBJ2-4; TRBD1 agrees at 9 bases. V dropped 0 bases and J dropped 1; count of bases not matched to a gene: 13. The CDR3 runs to 20 residues. The germline CDR1 and CDR2 sequences are LGHNA and YNFKEQ. CDR3 amino acids: CASSQETGTGQSWAKNIQYF. CDR3 DNA: TGTGCCAGCAGCCAAGAAACCGGGACAGGGCAGTCGTGGGCCAAAAACATTCAGTACTTC.

The genes are TRBV11-3 and TRBJ2-5, with 7 bases identical to TRBD1. With V trimmed by 3 bases and J by 3 bases, 4 bases remained unmatched. Germline loops: CDR1 SGHNT, CDR2 YENEEA. The CDR3 loop spans 14 amino acids. The CDR3 coding sequence is TGTGCCAGCAGCTTTCGAGGGGGCGAAGAGACCCAGTACTTC. This translates into CASSFRGGEETQYF.

The chain links TRBV6-5 to TRBJ1-2; D is possibly TRBD1 (5 bases). Deletions cut 0 bases from V and 6 bases from J, with 14 bases between. Germline V CDR1 and CDR2: MNHEY, SVGAGI. The CDR3 contains 15 residues. CDR3 amino acids: CASSYSVDSPNGYTF. The CDR3 nucleotides are TGTGCCAGCAGTTACTCAGTCGACAGTCCTAATGGCTACACCTTC.

V and J are TRBV6-6 and TRBJ1-5; 7 positions agree with TRBD1. V shed 5 bases and J 7 bases; nucleotides not matched to a gene: 14. The CDR3 totals 16 residues. Germline CDR1 is MNHNY and CDR2 is SVGAGI (reference sequence). This CDR3 is CASSTLLRTGQQPQHF. The CDR3 DNA sequence: TGTGCCAGCAGTACTCTCCTCCGGACAGGCCAGCAGCCCCAGCATTTT.

The chain recombines TRBV3-1 (or the pseudogene TRBV3-2) with TRBJ1-2; tentative D call: TRBD1 (6 bases). The CDR3 is 15 amino acids. Germline values: CDR1 LGHDT, CDR2 YNNKEL (reference sequence). The germline V and J ends were trimmed by 0 bases and 6 bases, with 14 bases remaining between them. The CDR3 DNA follows: TGTGCCAGCAGCCAAGATTCAGGGGAATGGAATGGCTACACCTTC. Translating it yields CASSQDSGEWNGYTF.

V and J are TRBV18 and TRBJ2-7; TRBD1 matches at 8 bases. V lost 4 bases to trimming and J lost 6 bases; unmatched junction nucleotides: 8. Germline CDR1 and CDR2: KGHSH and LQKENI. This CDR3 has 14 residues. The CDR3: CASSQMQGAPEQYF. CDR3 nucleotides: TGTGCCAGCTCACAGATGCAGGGGGCGCCCGAGCAGTACTTC.

CDR3 region: CASSLLGGQGNTDTQYF. CDR3 bases: TGTGCCAGCAGCCTTCTAGGGGGACAGGGAAATACAGATACGCAGTATTTT. The rearrangement joins TRBV11-2 to TRBJ2-3, with 9 bases identical to TRBD1. V was clipped by 5 bases and J by 3 bases; unmatched bases: 12. This CDR3 comprises 17 residues. Germline V CDR1 and CDR2: SGHAT, FQNNGV. Complete variable domain (other parts from reference TRBV11-2 and TRBJ2-3): EAGVAQSPRYKIIEKRQSVAFWCNPISGHATLYWYQQILGQGPKLLIQFQNNGVVDDSQLPKDRFSAERLKGVDSTLKIQPAKLEDSAVYLCASSLLGGQGNTDTQYFGPGTRLTVL.

This chain joins TRBV20-1 and TRBJ2-5, with 8 bases that match TRBD2. Germline V gene lookup returns CDR1 DFQATT and CDR2 SNEGSKA (reference sequence). The junction had 8 bases not matched to a gene; V was cut back by 3 bases and J by 2 bases. The CDR3 spans 15 residues. The CDR3 here is CSASGSGDTQETQYF. The CDR3 nucleotides are TGCAGTGCTAGTGGTAGCGGGGACACGCAAGAGACCCAGTACTTC.

The rearrangement uses TRBV12-3 or TRBV12-4 and TRBJ2-5; weak D call: TRBD1 (5 bases). V lost 6 bases to trimming and J lost 12 bases, with 20 bases between them. The length of the CDR3 is 13 residues. The CDR3 nucleotides read TGTGCCAGCAGCTCACTGGACACCGGGCTTGAGTACTTC. It translates to CASSSLDTGLEYF.

The J gene is TRBJ1-2, the V gene TRBV7-2; D might be TRBD1 (6 bases). This CDR3 contains 13 residues. CDR1 is SGHTA and CDR2 is FQGNSA in the germline V gene. V dropped 4 bases and J dropped 4 bases, with 10 bases sitting between them. CDR3 loop: CASSYYRAYGYTF. In DNA form, the CDR3 reads TGTGCCAGCAGCTACTACAGGGCCTATGGCTACACCTTC.

V is TRBV5-1 and J is TRBJ2-3; possible D gene TRBD2, 5 bases. This CDR3 has 14 amino acids. V was trimmed by 1 base and J by 6 bases, leaving 12 bases between them. The germline gives CDR1 SGHRS, CDR2 YFSETQ. The CDR3 spells CASSLFFSGDTQYF. CDR3 sequence (DNA): TGCGCCAGCAGCTTGTTTTTCTCGGGGGATACGCAGTATTTT.

This sequence joins TRBV11-1 and TRBJ2-5; 11 positions agree with TRBD2. The germline CDR1 and CDR2 sequences are SGHAT and FQDESV (reference sequence). The CDR3 is made up of 15 amino acids. With V trimmed by 5 bases and J by 4 bases, 6 bases remained unmatched. CDR3 sequence reads: CASSSSGGVRETQYF. The CDR3 nucleotides read TGTGCCAGCAGCAGTAGCGGGGGGGTCAGAGAGACCCAGTACTTC.

The chain links TRBV6-5 to TRBJ1-3, with 8 bases that match TRBD1. This CDR3 has 15 residues. After removal of 5 bases from V and 2 bases from J, the junction contained 5 bases not matched to a gene. CDR1 is MNHEY and CDR2 is SVGAGI in the germline V gene. The CDR3 bases are TGTGCCAGCAGTCGGACAGGGCAGGCTGGAAACACCATATATTTT. Translation: CASSRTGQAGNTIYF.

The genes are TRBV14 and TRBJ2-5; perhaps TRBD2 as D (6 bases). Germline assignment: CDR1 SGHDN and CDR2 FVKESK. The CDR3 runs 16 residues. Deletions cut 4 bases from V and 0 bases from J, with 15 bases between. The CDR3 DNA reads as TGTGCCAGCAGCCCCCTCCAGCTAGCGTACCAAGAGACCCAGTACTTC. It is translated as CASSPLQLAYQETQYF.

The J gene is TRBJ1-1, the V gene TRBV18; 7 bases match TRBD1. The CDR3 spans 16 residues. The V gene's germline CDR1 is KGHSH and CDR2 LQKENI. The J segment lost 0 bases and the V segment lost 3 bases, leaving 7 bases of the junction unmatched. CDR3: CASSPVQGVVNTEAFF. In nucleotides, the CDR3 is TGTGCCAGCTCACCGGTCCAGGGGGTCGTGAACACTGAAGCTTTCTTT.

The V and J genes are TRBV6-6 and TRBJ1-1, with 8 nucleotides matching TRBD1. Germline V lookup: CDR1 MNHNY, CDR2 SVGAGI (reference sequence). V shed 5 bases and J 5 bases; nucleotides not matched to a gene: 10. The CDR3 totals 15 residues. The CDR3 DNA reads as TGTGCCAGCAGTCCCCAGGGGGCGCCGGAAACTGAAGCTTTCTTT. Its protein is CASSPQGAPETEAFF.

V and J are TRBV19 and TRBJ1-5; D might be TRBD1 (6 bases). The CDR3 totals 12 residues. CDR1 LNHDA and CDR2 SQIVND come from the germline V gene (reference sequence). V was trimmed by 3 bases and J by 10 bases, leaving 10 bases between them. The chain's CDR3 is CASSIWGLPQHF. The CDR3 DNA is TGTGCCAGTAGTATTTGGGGGCTTCCCCAGCATTTT.

This chain joins TRBV30 and TRBJ2-7; 8 nucleotides match TRBD2. Germline V lookup: CDR1 GTSNPN, CDR2 SVGIG (reference sequence). Germline trimming cut 8 bases from V and 2 bases from J; bases unmatched to any gene: 8. This CDR3 has 13 residues. DNA of the CDR3: TGTGCCGGGTCAGCGGGGGCGACCTACGAGCAGTACTTC. It encodes CAGSAGATYEQYF.

The chain combines TRBV7-2 with TRBJ1-5; TRBD1 might be the D (6 bases). The CDR3 is 13 amino acids. V dropped 4 bases and J dropped 4 bases, with 8 bases sitting between them. Germline lookup yields CDR1 SGHTA and CDR2 FQGNSA. CDR3 DNA: TGTGCCAGCAGCTACACAGGGAATCAGCCCCAGCATTTT. It specifies CASSYTGNQPQHF. Using reference TRBV7-2 and TRBJ1-5 for the parts outside the CDR3, the full variable domain is GAGVSQSPSNKVTEKGKDVELRCDPISGHTALYWYRQSLGQGLEFLIYFQGNSAPDKSGLPSDRFSAERTGGSVSTLTIQRTQQEDSAVYLCASSYTGNQPQHFGDGTRLSIL.

This chain uses TRBV5-4 with TRBJ1-6; 11 bases match TRBD1. CDR1 is SGHNT, CDR2 YYREEE, per germline (reference sequence). V shed 4 bases and J 5 bases; nucleotides not matched to a gene: 5. The CDR3 length is 16 residues. CDR3: CASSRDRGVDNSPLHF. Here the CDR3 DNA reads TGTGCCAGCAGCCGGGACAGGGGGGTGGATAATTCACCCCTCCACTTT. The full variable domain, rest sourced from reference TRBV5-4 and TRBJ1-6, is ETGVTQSPTHLIKTRGQQVTLRCSSQSGHNTVSWYQQALGQGPQFIFQYYREEENGRGNFPPRFSGLQFPNYSSELNVNALELDDSALYLCASSRDRGVDNSPLHFGNGTRLTVT.

This chain uses TRBV19 with TRBJ1-5; D is unresolved. The germline CDR1 and CDR2 sequences are LNHDA and SQIVND (reference sequence). The V gene lost 7 bases and the J gene lost 0 bases, with 13 bases spanning the gap. The CDR3 spans 15 residues. The CDR3 nucleotides are TGTGCCAGTACCCCTACGGGGAGTAGCAATCAGCCCCAGCATTTT. Translation gives CASTPTGSSNQPQHF.

The chain carries TRBV18 and TRBJ1-4, with D tentatively TRBD1 (5 bases). CDR3 length: 15 amino acids. Trimming removed 2 bases at V and 7 bases at J, with 14 bases between. Germline CDR1 reads KGHSH; CDR2 reads LQKENI. CDR3 sequence (DNA): TGTGCCAGCTCACCAGGGAGGGGCCTGTTTGAAAAACTGTTTTTT. Its protein product is CASSPGRGLFEKLFF.

The chain has TRBV30 and TRBJ1-1; D ambiguous. Trimming left V 2 bases short and J 1 base short, with 17 bases between. CDR1 GTSNPN and CDR2 SVGIG come from the germline V gene (reference sequence). This CDR3 has 16 amino acids. CDR3 coding DNA: TGTGCCTGGAGTCGGATCCTTGGGCAGCCGAACACTGAAGCTTTCTTT. Its translation is CAWSRILGQPNTEAFF.

The chain uses TRBV12-3 or TRBV12-4 and TRBJ1-1, with D tentatively TRBD1 (5 bases). V was shortened by 7 bases and J by 1 base, with 10 bases between the two germline ends. CDR3 length: 13 amino acids. The CDR3 sequence: CASTLTENTEAFF. As DNA, the CDR3 is TGTGCCAGCACCTTGACAGAGAACACTGAAGCTTTCTTT.

V is TRBV6-5 and J is TRBJ2-4; the match to TRBD1 covers 10 bases. CDR3 size: 13 residues. J was trimmed by 7 bases and V by 6 bases; bases with no gene match: 3. Germline CDR1 is MNHEY and CDR2 is SVGAGI. The CDR3 protein is CASRRQGANIQYF. The CDR3 bases are TGTGCCAGCAGGAGACAGGGGGCGAACATTCAGTACTTC.

V is TRBV6-5 and J is TRBJ2-5; 10 bases agree with TRBD2. The germline CDR1 and CDR2 sequences are MNHEY and SVGAGI. V dropped 5 bases and J dropped 7; count of bases not matched to a gene: 10. The CDR3 spans 15 residues. In DNA form, the CDR3 reads TGTGCCAGCAGTCCAAATCCTAGCGGGGGCATGACCCAGTACTTC. It translates to CASSPNPSGGMTQYF.

The chain uses TRBV10-1 and TRBJ1-1; D perhaps matches TRBD1 (6 bases). V lost 4 bases and J 5 bases, leaving 17 bases between the germline ends. Germline CDR1 WNHNN, CDR2 SYGVQD (reference sequence). The length of the CDR3 is 15 residues. The CDR3 spells CASSVDPQGLTEAFF. The CDR3 region has the DNA TGCGCCAGCAGTGTAGACCCACAGGGTTTAACTGAAGCTTTCTTT.